Described below is a single T cell receptor (beta chain) sequence and its context. The data stem from a study of T cell responses to AZD1222 COVID-19 vaccine. Study background: Second-dose recipients at about 4 or about 12 weeks were treated as one pooled group.

Clones were sequenced by immunoSEQ multiplex PCR, and TCRdb holds only the in-frame ones, with some missing. The repertoire holds 130,000 to 150,000 clones, with under 95% as singletons. The CDR3 has 16 residues. Trimming cost V 1 base and J 6 bases; bases outside gene matches: 10. Per germline, CDR1 MDHEN and CDR2 SYDVKM. This clonotype originated in an adult in good health. This specimen was peripheral blood, taken on day 0 of AZD1222 vaccination. The chain carries TRBV28 and TRBJ2-3; 7 bases are a match to TRBD2. For the CDR3, the DNA is TGTGCCAGCAGTTTATCGGTCGGTTCCGGGGGGGATACGCAGTATTTT. Encoded protein: CASSLSVGSGGDTQYF.